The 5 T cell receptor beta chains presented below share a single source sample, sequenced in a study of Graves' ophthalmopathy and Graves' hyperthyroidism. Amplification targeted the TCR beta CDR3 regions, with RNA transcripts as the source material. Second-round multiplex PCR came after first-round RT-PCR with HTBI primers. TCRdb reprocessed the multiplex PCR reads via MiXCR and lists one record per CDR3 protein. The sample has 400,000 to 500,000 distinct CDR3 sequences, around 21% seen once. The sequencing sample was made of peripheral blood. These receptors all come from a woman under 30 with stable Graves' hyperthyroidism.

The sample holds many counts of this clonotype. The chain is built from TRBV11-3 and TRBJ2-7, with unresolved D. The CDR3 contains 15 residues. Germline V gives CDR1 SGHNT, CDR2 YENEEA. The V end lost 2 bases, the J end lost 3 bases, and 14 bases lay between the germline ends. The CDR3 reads CASSLSHDGFYEQYF. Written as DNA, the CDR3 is TGTGCCAGCAGCTTATCCCACGACGGATTCTACGAGCAGTACTTC.

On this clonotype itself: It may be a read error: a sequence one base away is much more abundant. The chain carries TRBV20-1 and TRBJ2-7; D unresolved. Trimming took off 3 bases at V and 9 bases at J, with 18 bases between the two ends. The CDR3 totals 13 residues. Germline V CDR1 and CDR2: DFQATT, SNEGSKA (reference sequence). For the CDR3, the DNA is TGCAGTGCTAGCGTGCGCCCAAGGCTCGGGCAGTACTTC. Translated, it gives CSASVRPRLGQYF.

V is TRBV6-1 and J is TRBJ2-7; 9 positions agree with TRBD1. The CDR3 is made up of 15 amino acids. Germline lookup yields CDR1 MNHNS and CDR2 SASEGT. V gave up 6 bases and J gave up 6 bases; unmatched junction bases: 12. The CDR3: CASRPPGQGYGEQYF. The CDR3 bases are TGTGCCAGCAGGCCGCCGGGACAGGGTTATGGCGAGCAGTACTTC.

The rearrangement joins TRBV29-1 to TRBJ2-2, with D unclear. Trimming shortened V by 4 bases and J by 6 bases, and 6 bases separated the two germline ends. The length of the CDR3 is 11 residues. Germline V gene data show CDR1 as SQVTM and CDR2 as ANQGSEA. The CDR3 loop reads CSVGRPGELFF. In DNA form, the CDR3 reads TGCAGCGTTGGCAGACCCGGGGAGCTGTTTTTT.

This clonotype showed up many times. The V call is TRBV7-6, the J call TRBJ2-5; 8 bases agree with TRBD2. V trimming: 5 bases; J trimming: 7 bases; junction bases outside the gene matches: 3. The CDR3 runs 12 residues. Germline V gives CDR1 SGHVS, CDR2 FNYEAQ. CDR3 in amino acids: CASSRAGGTQYF. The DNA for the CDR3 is TGTGCCAGCAGCCGCGCGGGGGGGACCCAGTACTTC.